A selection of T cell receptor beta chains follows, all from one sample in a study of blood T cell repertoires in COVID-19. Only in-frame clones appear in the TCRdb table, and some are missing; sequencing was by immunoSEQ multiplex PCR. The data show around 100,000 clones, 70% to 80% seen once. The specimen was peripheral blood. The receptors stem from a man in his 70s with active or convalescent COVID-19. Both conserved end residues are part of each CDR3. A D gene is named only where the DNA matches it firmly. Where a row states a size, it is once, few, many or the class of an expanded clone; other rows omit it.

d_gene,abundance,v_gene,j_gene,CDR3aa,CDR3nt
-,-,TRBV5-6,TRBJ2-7,CASSSGGPILSYEQYF,TGTGCCAGCAGCTCAGGAGGGCCTATTTTGTCCTACGAGCAGTACTTC
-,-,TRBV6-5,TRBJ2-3,CASRLTDTQYF,TGTGCCAGCAGACTGACAGATACGCAGTATTTT
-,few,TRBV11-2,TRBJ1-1,CASSLGGDTEAFF,TGTGCCAGCAGCTTGGGAGGGGACACTGAAGCTTTCTTT
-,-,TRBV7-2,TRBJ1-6,CASSFEGRSPLHF,TGTGCCAGCAGCTTTGAAGGGAGGTCACCCCTCCACTTT
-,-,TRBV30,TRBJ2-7,CAWSVGGPSYEQYF,TGTGCCTGGAGTGTAGGAGGTCCGTCCTACGAGCAGTACTTC
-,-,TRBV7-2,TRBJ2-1,CASSLAGAGAGNEQFF,TGTGCCAGCAGCTTAGCGGGGGCGGGAGCCGGCAATGAGCAGTTCTTC
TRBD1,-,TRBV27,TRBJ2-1,CASSDRAHEQFF,TGTGCCAGCAGTGACAGGGCCCATGAGCAGTTCTTC
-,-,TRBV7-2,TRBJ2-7,CASSADSYFGEQYF,TGTGCCAGCAGCGCGGACAGTTACTTCGGCGAGCAGTACTTC
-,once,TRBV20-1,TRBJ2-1,CSASPRIHNNEQFF,TGCAGTGCTAGTCCGCGGATACACAACAATGAGCAGTTCTTC
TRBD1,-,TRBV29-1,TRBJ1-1,CSVRGPWGTEAFF,TGCAGCGTAAGGGGGCCCTGGGGCACTGAAGCTTTCTTT
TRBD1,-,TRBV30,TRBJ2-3,CAWALTGWTDTQYF,TGTGCCTGGGCCTTGACAGGGTGGACAGATACGCAGTATTTT
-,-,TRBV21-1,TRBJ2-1,CASEEGGTYNEQFF,TGTGCCAGCGAGGAGGGGGGGACCTACAATGAGCAGTTCTTC
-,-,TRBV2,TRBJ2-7,CASKTASYEQYF,TGTGCCAGCAAGACAGCCTCCTACGAGCAGTACTTC
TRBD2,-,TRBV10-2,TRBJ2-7,CASSEGLAGVDEQYF,TGCGCCAGCAGTGAGGGACTAGCGGGAGTGGACGAGCAGTACTTC
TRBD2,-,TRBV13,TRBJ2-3,CASSLSLAGGPDTQYF,TGTGCCAGCAGCTTAAGTCTAGCGGGGGGGCCGGATACGCAGTATTTT
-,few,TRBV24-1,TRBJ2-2,CATSDPWQGGELFF,TGTGCCACCAGTGACCCCTGGCAGGGCGGGGAGCTGTTTTTT
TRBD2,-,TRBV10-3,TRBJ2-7,CAIRTSGRTEGAEQYF,TGTGCCATCAGGACTAGCGGGAGAACGGAGGGGGCCGAGCAGTACTTC
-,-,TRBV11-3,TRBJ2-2,CASSLGRTTRTGELFF,TGTGCCAGCAGCTTGGGTAGGACTACAAGAACCGGGGAGCTGTTTTTT
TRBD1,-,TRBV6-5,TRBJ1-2,CASSYSNPGRGNGYTF,TGTGCCAGCAGTTACTCGAATCCAGGCAGGGGGAATGGCTACACCTTC
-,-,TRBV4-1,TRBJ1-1,CASSQVAGNTEAFF,TGCGCCAGCAGCCAAGTCGCGGGGAACACTGAAGCTTTCTTT
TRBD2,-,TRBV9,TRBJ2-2,CASSVTSGITGELFF,TGTGCCAGCAGCGTGACTAGCGGGATAACCGGGGAGCTGTTTTTT
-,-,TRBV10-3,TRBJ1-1,CAISESADREAFF,TGTGCCATCAGTGAGTCGGCTGACAGGGAAGCTTTCTTT
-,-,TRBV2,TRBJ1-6,CASSEARAEYSPLHF,TGTGCCAGCAGTGAAGCGAGGGCAGAGTACTCACCCCTCCACTTT
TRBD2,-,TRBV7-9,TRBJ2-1,CASSLGGTSANEQFF,TGTGCCAGCAGCTTAGGGGGGACTAGCGCCAATGAGCAGTTCTTC
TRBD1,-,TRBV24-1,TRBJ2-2,CATSDHGLAGGLFF,TGTGCCACCAGTGATCACGGGCTGGCAGGGGGGCTGTTTTTT
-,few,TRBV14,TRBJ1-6,CASSQSIPNSPLHF,TGTGCCAGCAGCCAATCAATCCCCAATTCACCCCTCCACTTT
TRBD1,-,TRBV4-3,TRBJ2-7,CASSRSTGFEQYF,TGCGCCAGCAGCCGTTCGACAGGGTTCGAGCAGTACTTC
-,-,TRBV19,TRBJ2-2,CASSGTGELFF,TGTGCCAGTAGCGGGACCGGGGAGCTGTTTTTT
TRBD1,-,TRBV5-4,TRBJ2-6,CASSRDSPSGANVLTF,TGTGCCAGCAGCCGGGACAGCCCCTCTGGGGCCAACGTCCTGACTTTC
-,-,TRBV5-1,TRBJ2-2,CASSEDRQLNTGELFF,TGCGCCAGCAGCGAAGACCGACAGCTGAACACCGGGGAGCTGTTTTTT
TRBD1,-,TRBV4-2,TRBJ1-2,CASSQDEGALNYGYTF,TGTGCCAGCAGCCAAGATGAGGGGGCCTTGAACTATGGCTACACCTTC
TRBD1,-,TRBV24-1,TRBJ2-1,CATSRDGTGNNEQFF,TGTGCCACCAGTCGGGATGGGACAGGGAACAATGAGCAGTTCTTC
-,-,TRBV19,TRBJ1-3,CASTLGQRSGNTIYF,TGTGCCAGTACGTTAGGCCAGCGCTCTGGAAACACCATATATTTT
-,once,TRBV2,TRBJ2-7,CARDTGNGQLGEQYF,TGTGCCAGGGATACAGGGAATGGTCAACTGGGCGAGCAGTACTTC
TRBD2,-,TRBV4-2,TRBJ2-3,CASSLTGTSGGADTQYF,TGTGCCAGCAGCCTAACCGGGACTAGCGGGGGCGCAGATACGCAGTATTTT
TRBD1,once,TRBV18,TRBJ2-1,CASSPGTGSSEQFF,TGTGCCAGCTCTCCCGGGACAGGGTCTTCTGAGCAGTTCTTC
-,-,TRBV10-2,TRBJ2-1,CASSGTSLSSYNEQFF,TGCGCCAGCAGCGGGACATCCTTAAGCTCCTACAATGAGCAGTTCTTC
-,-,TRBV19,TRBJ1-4,CASRTGRQSTNEKLFF,TGTGCCAGTAGGACAGGAAGGCAATCAACTAATGAAAAACTGTTTTTT
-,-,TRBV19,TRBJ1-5,CASSMQDLPNQPQHF,TGTGCCAGTAGTATGCAGGATCTCCCTAATCAGCCCCAGCATTTT
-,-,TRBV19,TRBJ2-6,CASSIPGAGANVLTF,TGTGCCAGTAGTATACCGGGTGCTGGGGCCAACGTCCTGACTTTC
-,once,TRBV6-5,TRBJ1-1,CASALPPDSAREAFF,TGTGCCAGCGCCCTCCCCCCGGACAGCGCACGAGAAGCTTTCTTT
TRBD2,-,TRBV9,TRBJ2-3,CASSTLGGDSTDTQYF,TGTGCCAGCAGCACCCTGGGGGGGGATAGCACAGATACGCAGTATTTT
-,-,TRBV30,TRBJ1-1,CASSRWGGAEAFF,TGTGCCTCCTCACGATGGGGAGGGGCTGAAGCTTTCTTT
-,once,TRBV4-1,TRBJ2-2,CASSFGGELFF,TGCGCCAGCAGCTTCGGCGGGGAGCTGTTTTTT
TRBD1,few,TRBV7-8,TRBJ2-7,CASSSPGQSYEQYF,TGTGCCAGCAGCTCCCCGGGACAGTCCTACGAGCAGTACTTC